This is a list of T cell receptor beta chains from one sample in a study of patients and donors after allogeneic stem cell transplantation. MiXCR was run by TCRdb on the RT-PCR reads, yielding one entry per CDR3 protein. Of 40,000 to 45,000 distinct CDR3 sequences in the sample, 25% to 40% were seen once. Sequenced input: blood, either unsorted or a sorted T cell fraction (not recorded which). These receptors were taken from a human donor who was either an allogeneic HSCT recipient or a stem cell or donor lymphocyte infusion donor (not recorded which). It is not recorded whose cells these are; they may come from a transplant donor. CDR3s include the opening cysteine and the closing phenylalanine or tryptophan. D genes are given only for firm matches. Size is stated for part of the rows, as once, few or many counts, or as a class when the clone is expanded.

.,TRBV5-1,11,few,CASRGYNEQFF
TRBD1,TRBV12-3/TRBV12-4,16,few,CASSVQGGHGNQPQHF
.,TRBV9,15,many,CASSVVGGSGNTIYF
TRBD2,TRBV28,17,.,CASSSPGLAGGTDTQYF
.,TRBV7-8,16,.,CASSLALVRSGNTIYF
.,TRBV10-3,14,few,CATHRRPRNGELFF
.,TRBV12-3/TRBV12-4,16,.,CASSLALGLLRHEQYF
TRBD1,TRBV9,15,few,CASSASTGAPYEQYF
TRBD1,TRBV6-6,15,.,CASSYSVRGRQPQHF
.,TRBV5-8,16,once,CASSFGGIWNTGELFF
TRBD2,TRBV29-1,14,.,CSARTSGFSNEQFF
TRBD1,TRBV12-3/TRBV12-4,14,few,CASSLGDRAQPQHF
TRBD2,TRBV19,20,.,CASSIARLAGGPGSYNEQFF
.,TRBV20-1,14,.,CSARAAPTNEKLFF
.,TRBV28,16,.,CASSPPTLLAKNIQYF
TRBD1,TRBV4-3,13,many,CASSQGQKNGYTF
.,TRBV2,14,.,CASRLNGAHTEAFF
.,TRBV12-3/TRBV12-4,11,.,CASSSSDTQYF
.,TRBV29-1,13,few,CSVCRVLNTEAFF
.,TRBV12-3/TRBV12-4,15,.,CASSFGLLMNTEAFF
TRBD2,TRBV4-3,21,.,CASSQGRRGQVAGVNAYEQYF
.,TRBV7-3,13,many,CASSLTRTEVAFF
.,TRBV7-9,16,.,CASSPRGQGASETQYF
.,TRBV29-1,14,.,CSVPGTPGTDTQYF
TRBD2,TRBV20-1,17,.,CSAPRARTSGSYNEQFF
.,TRBV6-2/TRBV6-3,14,.,CASTWDRLNTEAFF
.,TRBV28,14,many,CASSFELGAGSQYF
.,TRBV27,13,few,CASRGRANTEAFF
TRBD1,TRBV29-1,14,.,CSVRPQGANSPLHF
TRBD2,TRBV7-8,17,.,CASSLDGLAGNTGELFF
TRBD2,TRBV20-1,15,few,CSAGPSSGPYNEQFF
TRBD1,TRBV5-1,15,.,CASNQGTANTGELFF
.,TRBV7-9,14,few,CASSLTRSVNTIYF
.,TRBV7-3,15,.,CASSPPGVGLAEAFF
.,TRBV9,14,many,CASSAGDTNQPQHF
TRBD1,TRBV18,16,.,CASSLGQGATNEKLFF
TRBD1,TRBV4-3,16,once,CASSHRTGGQGSPLHF
.,TRBV6-6,15,.,CACSYVGISGNTIYF
TRBD1,TRBV6-5,16,.,CASSSTRQGPTDTQYF
TRBD2,TRBV6-2/TRBV6-3,14,.,CASSLGLAHNEQFF
.,TRBV4-3,17,.,CASSYEATGSFKEKLFF
.,TRBV7-9,12,few,CASTTSNTEAFF
.,TRBV6-5,15,medium-sized,CASSAVRIQNTEAFF
.,TRBV5-6,14,.,CASSGTSSSYEQYF
.,TRBV29-1,14,few,CSVGGSQAGNTIYF
.,TRBV12-3/TRBV12-4,14,.,CASSPGYGNQPQHF
TRBD1,TRBV27,14,few,CASSQNRGFDEQYF
.,TRBV20-1,19,few,CSARGVSGLLAHMNTEAFF
.,TRBV4-1,17,.,CASSQDGAGRWVETQYF
TRBD1,TRBV7-9,14,few,CASTMDRNNSPLHF
.,TRBV28,11,.,CASRLYNEQFF
TRBD2,TRBV5-8,19,.,CASSLKGGVAGPPDYEQYF
.,TRBV27,16,.,CASSLFGALHSYEQYF